The 9 T cell receptor beta chains reported below all come from one sample, sequenced in a study of Ad26.COV2.S vaccination and SARS-CoV-2 variants. The repertoire was sequenced with immunoSEQ multiplex PCR; TCRdb's copy has only in-frame clones and lacks some. The repertoire holds some 190,000 clones, with around nine tenths as singletons. This material consisted of peripheral blood, taken after recovery from COVID-19. The source of these receptors is a human donor who had recovered from COVID-19.

The V and J genes are TRBV28 and TRBJ1-2, with no clear D. Germline CDR1 MDHEN, CDR2 SYDVKM. V gave up 6 bases and J gave up 0 bases, with 11 bases separating them. This CDR3 region has 14 residues. CDR3 region: CASSPPGTNYGYTF. In DNA form, the CDR3 reads TGTGCCAGCAGCCCGCCTGGGACTAACTATGGCTACACCTTC.

CDR3 bases: TGTGCCAGCTCACCGTCGGGTAGCGGGAACACCGGGGAGCTGTTTTTT. Translating it yields CASSPSGSGNTGELFF. The chain is built from TRBV18 and TRBJ2-2; a weak D match, TRBD2 (6 bases). Germline loops: CDR1 KGHSH, CDR2 LQKENI. The CDR3 is made up of 16 amino acids. V dropped 3 bases and J dropped 1 base, with 12 bases sitting between them. Full variable domain (missing parts from reference TRBV18 and TRBJ2-2): NAGVMQNPRHLVRRRGQEARLRCSPMKGHSHVYWYRQLPEEGLKFMVYLQKENIIDESGMPKERFSAEFPKEGPSILRIQQVVRGDSAAYFCASSPSGSGNTGELFFGEGSRLTVL.

The table lists this clone with a few counts. The chain couples TRBV3-1 (or the pseudogene TRBV3-2) to TRBJ1-4; no firm D call. This CDR3 contains 13 residues. Trimming shortened V by 11 bases and J by 3 bases, and 13 bases separated the two germline ends. CDR1 is LGHDT, CDR2 YNNKEL, per germline (reference sequence). The CDR3 nucleotides are TGTGCCTCATTAGGGTCGCCTAATGAAAAACTGTTTTTT. Protein: CASLGSPNEKLFF.

The V gene is TRBV5-5, the J gene TRBJ2-3; possibly TRBD2 for D (5 bases). V lost 0 bases to trimming and J lost 2 bases, with 10 bases between them. The CDR3 totals 15 residues. Germline CDR1 reads SGHKS; CDR2 reads YYEKEE (reference sequence). The DNA of the CDR3 is TGTGCCAGCAGCTTGGGGCTAGCCACCACAGATACGCAGTATTTT. This codes for CASSLGLATTDTQYF.

The V call is TRBV30, the J call TRBJ1-3; D ambiguous. The CDR3 totals 11 residues. Germline CDR1 is GTSNPN and CDR2 is SVGIG (reference sequence). The V end lost 6 bases, the J end lost 3 bases, and 6 bases lay between the germline ends. The CDR3 DNA is TGTGCCTGTCAAAATGGAAACACCATATATTTT. This sequence encodes CACQNGNTIYF.

The CDR3 bases are TGTGCCAGCAGCCCTGGCGGAGGGGGCGCGTACGAGCAGTACTTC. It yields the protein CASSPGGGGAYEQYF. The chain uses TRBV7-3 and TRBJ2-7; maybe TRBD1 (7 bases). V was pared by 5 bases and J by 4 bases, with 18 bases between. The CDR3 covers 15 residues. CDR1 SGHTA and CDR2 FQGTGA come from the germline V gene.

The CDR3 protein is CASSLAGGNTEAFF. The CDR3 DNA follows: TGTGCCAGCAGCTTGGCAGGGGGGAACACTGAAGCTTTCTTT. V gene TRBV13 combines with J gene TRBJ1-1; TRBD1 aligns across 7 bases. V lost 3 bases to trimming and J lost 1 base; unmatched junction nucleotides: 2. The CDR3 runs to 14 residues. The germline gives CDR1 PRHDT, CDR2 FYEKMQ (reference sequence).

The J gene is TRBJ1-2, the V gene TRBV5-6; no clear D. Per the germline V gene, CDR1 is SGHDT and CDR2 is YYEEEE. With 0 bases removed from V and 4 bases from J, the gap between germline ends came to 16 bases. This CDR3 is 16 amino acids long. The CDR3 DNA follows: TGTGCCAGCAGCTTGGATCGCAGCGGATTCCCCTATGGCTACACCTTC. Its translation is CASSLDRSGFPYGYTF.

The sample holds a few counts of this clone. The chain recombines TRBV5-6 with TRBJ2-1; no firm D call. CDR1 is SGHDT, CDR2 YYEEEE, per germline. The CDR3 consists of 13 residues. V was trimmed by 4 bases and J by 4 bases, leaving 9 bases between them. The DNA of the CDR3 is TGTGCCAGCAGCCGCTGGAGATACAATGAGCAGTTCTTC. This codes for CASSRWRYNEQFF.